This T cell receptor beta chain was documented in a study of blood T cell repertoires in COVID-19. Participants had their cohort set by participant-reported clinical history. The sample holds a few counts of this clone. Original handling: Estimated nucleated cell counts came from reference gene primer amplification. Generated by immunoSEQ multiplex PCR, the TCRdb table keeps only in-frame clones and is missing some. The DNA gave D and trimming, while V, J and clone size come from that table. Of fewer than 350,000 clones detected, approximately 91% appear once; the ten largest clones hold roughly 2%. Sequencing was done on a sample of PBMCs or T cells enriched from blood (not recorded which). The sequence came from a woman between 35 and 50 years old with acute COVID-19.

The CDR3 is CASSPQGNGAGGYDQPQHF. CDR3 nucleotides: TGTGCCAGCAGCCCACAAGGTAACGGGGCAGGGGGCTACGATCAGCCCCAGCATTTT. The chain links TRBV13 to TRBJ1-5, with TRBD1 identical over 8 bases. Germline V gives CDR1 PRHDT, CDR2 FYEKMQ (reference sequence). This CDR3 has 19 residues. Germline trimming cut 5 bases from V and 5 bases from J; bases unmatched to any gene: 20.